The 32 T cell receptor beta chains below all came from one sample that was sequenced in a study of beta chain features in type 1 diabetes. Study results and limitations: Shortening of TCRB CDR3s, moderate but significant, appeared in all four CD4+ subsets of Type 1 diabetes patients.

No antigen has been identified for these receptors. Every isolated RNA sample was fully reverse transcribed, so sequencing captured expressed TCRB transcripts. The data were produced by immunoSEQ multiplex PCR, yet TCRdb's version contains in-frame clones alone and is incomplete. Seen here are 200,000 to 300,000 clones, roughly 20% observed once, and the top ten hold less than 0.03%. Sequences were obtained from naive CD4+ T cells from blood. Receptors were obtained from a woman aged 40 to 50 with type 1 diabetes.

This chain joins TRBV9 and TRBJ2-2; possible D gene TRBD1, 6 bases. This CDR3 region has 15 residues. The V gene's germline CDR1 is SGDLS and CDR2 YYNGEE. V lost 3 bases, J lost 6 bases, and 15 bases lay in between. The CDR3 DNA sequence: TGTGCCAGCAGCGGGGGACAAAATCTCCCCGGGGAGCTGTTTTTT. It codes for CASSGGQNLPGELFF. The whole variable domain, remainder taken from reference TRBV9 and TRBJ2-2, is DSGVTQTPKHLITATGQRVTLRCSPRSGDLSVYWYQQSLDQGLQFLIQYYNGEERAKGNILERFSAQQFPDLHSELNLSSLELGDSALYFCASSGGQNLPGELFFGEGSRLTVL.

The chain has TRBV6-6 and TRBJ2-5; 10 nucleotides line up with TRBD1. CDR1 is MNHNY and CDR2 is SVGAGI in the germline V gene (reference sequence). V shed 6 bases, J shed 4 bases, and the junction held 5 bases outside the gene matches. The CDR3 has 14 residues. DNA for the CDR3: TGTGCCAGCAGACCCGGACAGGGGGTAGAGACCCAGTACTTC. Protein: CASRPGQGVETQYF.

The V call is TRBV28, the J call TRBJ2-7; 7 bases agree with TRBD2. Germline V gene data show CDR1 as MDHEN and CDR2 as SYDVKM. This CDR3 is built from 16 residues. V shed 2 bases and J 0 bases; nucleotides not matched to a gene: 7. CDR3 residues: CASSLISGVPSYEQYF. The CDR3 region has the DNA TGTGCCAGCAGTTTAATCAGCGGGGTTCCCTCCTACGAGCAGTACTTC.

This clone was seen more than once but under ten times. V usage is TRBV15 and J usage is TRBJ2-7, with 7 bases fitting TRBD1. The CDR3 consists of 12 residues. Looked up from germline, CDR1 is LNHNV and CDR2 is YYDKDF (reference sequence). J gave up 7 bases and V 3 bases, and 3 bases lay outside the gene matches. The CDR3 reads CATSSGQAEQYF. CDR3 bases: TGTGCCACCAGCAGCGGACAGGCAGAGCAGTACTTC.

This clone was counted only a few times. V is TRBV12-5 and J is TRBJ2-3; no reliable D call. Germline CDR1 reads LGHNT; CDR2 reads FRNRAP. The CDR3 extends over 12 amino acids. The V end was cut by 5 bases, the J end by 1 base, with 4 bases between. In DNA form, the CDR3 reads TGTGCTAGTGGTACTGGCACAGATACGCAGTATTTT. This encodes CASGTGTDTQYF.

CDR3 in amino acids: CASSNLDSVGGYTF. The CDR3 DNA reads as TGTGCCAGCAGCAATCTTGACAGCGTCGGTGGCTACACCTTC. This chain joins TRBV5-6 and TRBJ1-2; weak D call: TRBD1 (5 bases). V shed 4 bases and J shed 7 bases, with 17 bases lying between them. CDR1 SGHDT and CDR2 YYEEEE come from the germline V gene. The CDR3 has 14 residues.

The chain is built from TRBV7-8 and TRBJ1-3; 8 bases are shared with TRBD1. V lost 5 bases, J lost 8 bases, and 14 bases stayed unmatched. The CDR3 runs 16 residues. Germline assignment: CDR1 SGHVS and CDR2 FQNEAQ. The CDR3 loop is CASSPTLRTGLYTIYF. CDR3 sequence (DNA): TGTGCCAGCAGCCCGACCCTCCGGACAGGGCTTTACACCATATATTTT. The full variable domain, completed using reference TRBV7-8 and TRBJ1-3, is GAGVSQSPRYKVAKRGQDVALRCDPISGHVSLFWYQQALGQGPEFLTYFQNEAQLDKSGLPSDRFFAERPEGSVSTLKIQRTQQEDSAVYLCASSPTLRTGLYTIYFGEGSWLTVV.

This clone was picked up a small number of times. This sequence joins TRBV7-3 and TRBJ2-1; 8 nucleotides align to TRBD2. With 2 bases clipped from V and 0 bases from J, the junction kept 3 bases outside the gene matches. This CDR3 spans 16 amino acids. CDR1 and CDR2 from the germline V gene are SGHTA and FQGTGA. The CDR3 protein is CASSLLSGSSYNEQFF. Written as DNA, the CDR3 is TGTGCCAGCAGCTTACTAAGCGGGAGCTCCTACAATGAGCAGTTCTTC.

The chain links TRBV6-1 to TRBJ1-1; D unclear. The CDR3 runs to 16 residues. Trimming pared 4 bases from V and 0 bases from J, leaving 15 bases between. Germline CDR1 is MNHNS and CDR2 is SASEGT. The CDR3 DNA reads as TGTGCCAGCAGTGCATGGGGAGGGAGTCTGAACACTGAAGCTTTCTTT. It translates to CASSAWGGSLNTEAFF.

This clone was seen a handful of times. This chain uses TRBV28 with TRBJ1-2; 7 bases align to TRBD1. The junction had 7 bases not matched to a gene; V was cut back by 4 bases and J by 8 bases. The CDR3 has 13 residues. The germline gives CDR1 MDHEN, CDR2 SYDVKM. The CDR3, as DNA: TGTGCCAGCAGTTCGACAGGGTACCCCGGCTACACCTTC. Residues: CASSSTGYPGYTF.

This clone has only a few counts. The V and J genes are TRBV21-1 and TRBJ2-1; the table names TRBD2, a call not compared with the DNA. TRBV21-1 is a recognized pseudogene. The CDR3 totals 15 residues. The CDR3 spells CASSKTSASYNEQFF. The CDR3 DNA sequence: TGTGCCAGCAGCAAGACTAGCGCGTCCTACAATGAGCAGTTCTTC.

The chain is built from TRBV2 and TRBJ2-1, with a possible D match to TRBD2 (5 bases). The CDR3 is 13 amino acids. Trimming stripped 11 bases from V and 0 bases from J, with 11 bases between. The germline V gene has CDR1 SNHLY and CDR2 FYNNEI. Here the CDR3 DNA reads TGTGCCTCCAACCGGGGCTCCTACAATGAGCAGTTCTTC. The encoded protein is CASNRGSYNEQFF. Combining the CDR3 with reference TRBV2 and TRBJ2-1 gives the whole variable domain EPEVTQTPSHQVTQMGQEVILRCVPISNHLYFYWYRQILGQKVEFLVSFYNNEISEKSEIFDDQFSVERPDGSNFTLKIRSTKLEDSAMYFCASNRGSYNEQFFGPGTRLTVL.

V and J are TRBV5-1 and TRBJ1-4, with TRBD1 identical over 11 bases. CDR3 length: 14 residues. J gave up 7 bases and V 5 bases, and 4 bases lay outside the gene matches. Germline V gives CDR1 SGHRS, CDR2 YFSETQ. CDR3 DNA sequence: TGCGCCAGCAGTCCCGGGACAGGGGGTGAAAAACTGTTTTTT. Protein sequence: CASSPGTGGEKLFF.

This clone was seen a few times. The V gene is TRBV25-1, the J gene TRBJ2-1; 12 positions agree with TRBD2. Germline CDR1 MGHDK, CDR2 SYGVNS. The CDR3 runs 15 residues. V shed 9 bases and J 5 bases; nucleotides not matched to a gene: 8. CDR3 protein: CASSRTSGTNNEQFF. CDR3 sequence (DNA): TGTGCCAGTTCCAGGACTAGCGGGACCAACAATGAGCAGTTCTTC.

The chain couples TRBV4-2 to TRBJ1-4; D may be TRBD1 (5 bases). The germline V gene has CDR1 LGHNA and CDR2 YNFKEQ. Trimming removed 4 bases from V and 0 bases from J, with 12 bases in between. CDR3 size: 16 residues. CDR3 DNA sequence: TGTGCCAGCAGCCGCGTAACAGGAACAACTAATGAAAAACTGTTTTTT. It encodes CASSRVTGTTNEKLFF.

This clone was seen more than once but under ten times. The CDR3 region has the DNA TGCAGCGTTGATCTTGGGAGGCACACTGAAGCTTTCTTT. Residues: CSVDLGRHTEAFF. The V and J genes are TRBV29-1 and TRBJ1-1; no definite D call. Germline CDR1 SQVTM, CDR2 ANQGSEA. The CDR3 runs 13 residues. V shed 3 bases and J shed 3 bases, with 11 bases lying between them.

The chain uses TRBV2 and TRBJ2-1; 10 positions agree with TRBD2. The trim removed 5 bases at V and 5 bases at J, leaving 6 bases unmatched. The CDR3 totals 15 residues. Per the germline V gene, CDR1 is SNHLY and CDR2 is FYNNEI. The CDR3 sequence is CASSSLAGANNEQFF. CDR3 DNA sequence: TGTGCCAGCAGTTCTCTAGCGGGGGCCAACAATGAGCAGTTCTTC.

This sequence joins TRBV4-3 and TRBJ1-4, with 7 bases lining up with TRBD1. J lost 8 bases, V lost 0 bases, and 9 bases had no gene match. Germline V gives CDR1 LGHNA, CDR2 YSLEER. CDR3 length: 16 amino acids. The chain's CDR3 is CASSQETGQAREKLFF. CDR3 DNA sequence: TGCGCCAGCAGCCAAGAAACTGGACAGGCTCGAGAAAAACTGTTTTTT.

The J gene is TRBJ2-3, the V gene TRBV29-1; TRBD2 might be the D (5 bases). Germline V CDR1 and CDR2: SQVTM, ANQGSEA. Between the trimmed V and J ends, which lost 7 bases and 7 bases, there was a span of 18 bases. This CDR3 spans 13 amino acids. The CDR3 nucleotides read TGCAGCGCCGCTAGCCGGGATCCATATACGCAGTATTTT. This gives the protein CSAASRDPYTQYF.

The chain joins TRBV19 to TRBJ2-5; a possible D gene is TRBD2 (5 bases). The CDR3 extends over 15 amino acids. Trimming cost V 4 bases and J 3 bases, with 15 bases left between them. CDR1 and CDR2 (germline): LNHDA, SQIVND (reference sequence). The CDR3 sequence: CASSTLLAREETQYF. The CDR3 nucleotides read TGTGCCAGTAGTACCCTCTTGGCGAGGGAAGAGACCCAGTACTTC. The whole variable domain, remainder taken from reference TRBV19 and TRBJ2-5, is DGGITQSPKYLFRKEGQNVTLSCEQNLNHDAMYWYRQDPGQGLRLIYYSQIVNDFQKGDIAEGYSVSREKKESFPLTVTSAQKNPTAFYLCASSTLLAREETQYFGPGTRLLVL.

This clone was seen a handful of times. This rearrangement joins TRBV7-3 to TRBJ2-2; D is unclear. The CDR3 has 16 amino acids. Germline CDR1 reads SGHTA; CDR2 reads FQGTGA. Deletions cut 5 bases from V and 0 bases from J, with 13 bases between. The CDR3 coding sequence is TGTGCCAGCAGCCCCCAAATGGCAACGAACACCGGGGAGCTGTTTTTT. Its translation is CASSPQMATNTGELFF.

This clone was detected only a few times. The same CDR3 arises from other DNA sequences in this sample as well. This sequence joins TRBV20-1 and TRBJ1-5; perhaps TRBD1 as D (5 bases). Germline-derived CDR1 and CDR2 are DFQATT and SNEGSKA (reference sequence). The CDR3 is 10 amino acids. Trimming left V 6 bases short and J 6 bases short, with 6 bases between. The CDR3 nucleotides are TGCAGTGCCGGGGGTCAGCCCCAGCATTTT. This translates into CSAGGQPQHF.

The chain has TRBV7-3 and TRBJ2-1, with D possibly being TRBD2 (7 bases). CDR3 length: 16 residues. The V end lost 5 bases, the J end lost 4 bases, and 18 bases lay between the germline ends. Germline values: CDR1 SGHTA, CDR2 FQGTGA. This CDR3 is CASSLFGGLGYNEQFF. CDR3 sequence (DNA): TGTGCCAGCAGCCTTTTCGGGGGGCTGGGATACAATGAGCAGTTCTTC.

The CDR3 DNA reads as TGTGCCAGCAGCCAAGGGTCACCCCTAGCGGGAGGAAACATTCAGTACTTC. This encodes CASSQGSPLAGGNIQYF. V and J are TRBV4-2 and TRBJ2-4, with TRBD2 matching 11 bases. Germline V gene lookup returns CDR1 LGHNA and CDR2 YNFKEQ. The CDR3 spans 17 residues. J was trimmed by 6 bases and V by 1 base; bases with no gene match: 8.

The chain carries TRBV30 and TRBJ2-7, with 9 bases aligning to TRBD2. V was clipped by 0 bases and J by 3 bases; unmatched bases: 9. This CDR3 region has 16 residues. CDR1 is GTSNPN, CDR2 SVGIG, per germline (reference sequence). The CDR3 sequence is CAWSVVGGREDYEQYF. DNA of the CDR3: TGTGCCTGGAGTGTAGTAGGCGGGAGGGAGGACTACGAGCAGTACTTC.

The gene calls are TRBV25-1 and TRBJ1-4, with 8 positions matching TRBD1. V was pared by 6 bases and J by 11 bases, with 17 bases of the junction left unmatched. Germline CDR1 MGHDK, CDR2 SYGVNS. The CDR3 loop spans 16 amino acids. This CDR3 is CASSSGTGPLTGKLFF. The DNA for the CDR3 is TGTGCCAGCAGCTCCGGGACAGGTCCCCTGACGGGCAAACTGTTTTTT.

This clone was picked up a small number of times. The V call is TRBV7-2, the J call TRBJ2-3; 13 bases are shared with TRBD2. J was trimmed by 4 bases and V by 5 bases; bases with no gene match: 6. CDR1 is SGHTA and CDR2 is FQGNSA in the germline V gene. The CDR3 is 16 residues long. The CDR3 nucleotides read TGTGCCAGCAGCGTTGGACTAGCGGGAGAGTCAGATACGCAGTATTTT. Its translation: CASSVGLAGESDTQYF. Drawing the rest from reference TRBV7-2 and TRBJ2-3, the complete variable domain is GAGVSQSPSNKVTEKGKDVELRCDPISGHTALYWYRQSLGQGLEFLIYFQGNSAPDKSGLPSDRFSAERTGGSVSTLTIQRTQQEDSAVYLCASSVGLAGESDTQYFGPGTRLTVL.

The V call is TRBV4-2, the J call TRBJ1-2; D is unclear. The CDR3 sequence is 15 residues long. V was shortened by 0 bases and J by 2 bases, with 10 bases between the two germline ends. CDR1 and CDR2 (germline): LGHNA, YNFKEQ. This chain's CDR3 is CASSQELGSNYGYTF. The CDR3, as DNA: TGTGCCAGCAGCCAAGAACTGGGCAGCAACTATGGCTACACCTTC.

V usage is TRBV7-3 and J usage is TRBJ2-2; 7 bases match TRBD2. V lost 5 bases and J lost 5; bases outside the gene matches: 11. Germline V gene sequence: CDR1 SGHTA, CDR2 FQGTGA. CDR3 size: 16 residues. The CDR3 loop is CASSPARQGGTGELFF. Here the CDR3 DNA reads TGTGCCAGCAGCCCCGCCCGGCAGGGAGGGACCGGGGAGCTGTTTTTT.

The chain joins TRBV28 to TRBJ2-3; 7 nucleotides match TRBD2. V gave up 5 bases and J gave up 0 bases; unmatched junction bases: 8. This CDR3 spans 16 amino acids. The germline V gene has CDR1 MDHEN and CDR2 SYDVKM. In DNA, the CDR3 is TGTGCCAGCAGTCCAGGACTAGACTATAGCACAGATACGCAGTATTTT. This codes for CASSPGLDYSTDTQYF.

This clone was detected only a few times. This chain links TRBV5-1 with TRBJ2-1, with TRBD2 identical over 11 bases. The V gene's germline CDR1 is SGHRS and CDR2 YFSETQ. The CDR3 loop spans 15 amino acids. The junction had 9 bases not matched to a gene; V was cut back by 7 bases and J by 6 bases. The CDR3 nucleotides read TGCGCCAGCCTAGAACTAGCGGGAGTCTCCAATGAGCAGTTCTTC. Its translation is CASLELAGVSNEQFF.

This clone occurred a few times. The rearrangement links TRBV7-9 to TRBJ2-1; TRBD2 is a possible D gene (6 bases). There are 15 residues in the CDR3. Germline CDR1 SEHNR, CDR2 FQNEAQ (reference sequence). The V end lost 3 bases, the J end lost 2 bases, and 11 bases lay between the germline ends. The CDR3 spells CASSFSGATYNEQFF. The CDR3 nucleotides read TGTGCCAGCAGCTTTAGCGGAGCCACCTACAATGAGCAGTTCTTC.